The rows below give T cell receptor beta chains drawn from one sample of a study of cytomegalovirus exposure and HLA in healthy donors. Here immunoSEQ multiplex PCR was the method, and the copy in TCRdb shows in-frame clones only, minus some. Of under 300,000 clones detected, about nine tenths appear once; the ten largest clones hold almost 4%. Sequencing was done on a sample of PBMCs. The receptors originated from a man aged 35 to 55 in good health and CMV-seropositive. The CDR3 runs from the conserved cysteine through the conserved F or W. The listing skips clone size in some rows; elsewhere it reads once, few, many or a size class.

>TRBV5-1|.|TRBJ2-3
CASSPAEARTDTQYF
>TRBV7-9|.|TRBJ1-3
CASSPTREPSGNTIYF
>TRBV4-1|.|TRBJ2-7
CASSQVQTDRAFSYEQYF
>TRBV13|.|TRBJ1-2
CASSLLGYGYTF
>TRBV4-1|.|TRBJ2-7
CASSQDRLAGGNYEQYF
>TRBV7-2|.|TRBJ1-4
CASSLSLAATNEKLFF
>TRBV18|.|TRBJ1-3
CASSPVQETGNTIYF
>TRBV4-1|.|.
CASSQSSGRALYEQYF
>TRBV28|.|TRBJ2-1
CASSLVGLSSYNEQFF
>TRBV6-1|.|TRBJ2-6
CATTGGAGANVLTF
>TRBV5-8|.|TRBJ2-7
CASSLGQSYEQYF
>TRBV5-1|.|TRBJ1-1
CASSLAGTGGPEAFF
>TRBV7-3|.|TRBJ1-1
CASSSTGQGDEAFF
>TRBV30|.|TRBJ1-1
CAWTMTGEAFF
>TRBV5-1|.|TRBJ2-5
CASSRDRGFQETQYF
>TRBV28|.|TRBJ1-4
CASSPGLPWGEKLFF
>TRBV4-1|.|TRBJ1-2
CASSPLGEGDYGYTF
>TRBV7-9|.|.
CASSLFRDSRYEQYF
>TRBV29-1|.|.
CSVGRDLAGEQYF
>TRBV4-1|.|TRBJ2-7
CASSQPGQRSYEQYF
>TRBV5-1|.|TRBJ2-7
CASSPAARGPYEQYF
>TRBV19|.|TRBJ1-2
CASSVTGDGYTF
>TRBV5-1|.|TRBJ2-7
CASSLGSGRAVYEQYF
>TRBV7-9|.|TRBJ2-7
CASSLGQVLNEQYF
>TRBV28|once|TRBJ2-7
CASSLSAGRPTYEQYF
>TRBV28|.|.
CASTGDRVTYEQYF
>TRBV7-3|.|TRBJ2-6
CASSLVGSGVNSGANVLTF
>TRBV12-5|once|TRBJ2-1
CASGLVMGLADSYNEQFF
>TRBV6-5|.|TRBJ1-1
CASSSVQGTEAFF
>TRBV21-1|.|TRBJ2-1
CASSDGDRGRNEQFF
>TRBV25-1|.|TRBJ2-7
CASSAMRVDSSYEQYF
>TRBV7-2|.|TRBJ2-3
CASSSGDRGRADTQYF
>TRBV11-2|.|TRBJ2-1
CASSYSWENEQFF
>TRBV2|once|TRBJ2-1
CASSAGGISYNEQFF
>TRBV5-5|few|TRBJ1-5
CASSLSVNQPQHF
>TRBV23-1|.|TRBJ1-1
CATRRDRVNTEAFF
>TRBV10-1|few|TRBJ2-5
CASRRKAGGTKETQYF
>TRBV7-8|.|TRBJ2-7
CASSLARDEQYF
>TRBV5-4|.|TRBJ1-2
CASSLSGQDGYTF
>TRBV15|.|TRBJ1-5
CATSRDGRATQHF
>TRBV27|.|TRBJ2-7
CASIAGGGYEQYF
>TRBV29-1|.|TRBJ2-2
CSVSFGSNTGELFF
>TRBV7-2|.|TRBJ2-7
CASSLTQGYEQYF